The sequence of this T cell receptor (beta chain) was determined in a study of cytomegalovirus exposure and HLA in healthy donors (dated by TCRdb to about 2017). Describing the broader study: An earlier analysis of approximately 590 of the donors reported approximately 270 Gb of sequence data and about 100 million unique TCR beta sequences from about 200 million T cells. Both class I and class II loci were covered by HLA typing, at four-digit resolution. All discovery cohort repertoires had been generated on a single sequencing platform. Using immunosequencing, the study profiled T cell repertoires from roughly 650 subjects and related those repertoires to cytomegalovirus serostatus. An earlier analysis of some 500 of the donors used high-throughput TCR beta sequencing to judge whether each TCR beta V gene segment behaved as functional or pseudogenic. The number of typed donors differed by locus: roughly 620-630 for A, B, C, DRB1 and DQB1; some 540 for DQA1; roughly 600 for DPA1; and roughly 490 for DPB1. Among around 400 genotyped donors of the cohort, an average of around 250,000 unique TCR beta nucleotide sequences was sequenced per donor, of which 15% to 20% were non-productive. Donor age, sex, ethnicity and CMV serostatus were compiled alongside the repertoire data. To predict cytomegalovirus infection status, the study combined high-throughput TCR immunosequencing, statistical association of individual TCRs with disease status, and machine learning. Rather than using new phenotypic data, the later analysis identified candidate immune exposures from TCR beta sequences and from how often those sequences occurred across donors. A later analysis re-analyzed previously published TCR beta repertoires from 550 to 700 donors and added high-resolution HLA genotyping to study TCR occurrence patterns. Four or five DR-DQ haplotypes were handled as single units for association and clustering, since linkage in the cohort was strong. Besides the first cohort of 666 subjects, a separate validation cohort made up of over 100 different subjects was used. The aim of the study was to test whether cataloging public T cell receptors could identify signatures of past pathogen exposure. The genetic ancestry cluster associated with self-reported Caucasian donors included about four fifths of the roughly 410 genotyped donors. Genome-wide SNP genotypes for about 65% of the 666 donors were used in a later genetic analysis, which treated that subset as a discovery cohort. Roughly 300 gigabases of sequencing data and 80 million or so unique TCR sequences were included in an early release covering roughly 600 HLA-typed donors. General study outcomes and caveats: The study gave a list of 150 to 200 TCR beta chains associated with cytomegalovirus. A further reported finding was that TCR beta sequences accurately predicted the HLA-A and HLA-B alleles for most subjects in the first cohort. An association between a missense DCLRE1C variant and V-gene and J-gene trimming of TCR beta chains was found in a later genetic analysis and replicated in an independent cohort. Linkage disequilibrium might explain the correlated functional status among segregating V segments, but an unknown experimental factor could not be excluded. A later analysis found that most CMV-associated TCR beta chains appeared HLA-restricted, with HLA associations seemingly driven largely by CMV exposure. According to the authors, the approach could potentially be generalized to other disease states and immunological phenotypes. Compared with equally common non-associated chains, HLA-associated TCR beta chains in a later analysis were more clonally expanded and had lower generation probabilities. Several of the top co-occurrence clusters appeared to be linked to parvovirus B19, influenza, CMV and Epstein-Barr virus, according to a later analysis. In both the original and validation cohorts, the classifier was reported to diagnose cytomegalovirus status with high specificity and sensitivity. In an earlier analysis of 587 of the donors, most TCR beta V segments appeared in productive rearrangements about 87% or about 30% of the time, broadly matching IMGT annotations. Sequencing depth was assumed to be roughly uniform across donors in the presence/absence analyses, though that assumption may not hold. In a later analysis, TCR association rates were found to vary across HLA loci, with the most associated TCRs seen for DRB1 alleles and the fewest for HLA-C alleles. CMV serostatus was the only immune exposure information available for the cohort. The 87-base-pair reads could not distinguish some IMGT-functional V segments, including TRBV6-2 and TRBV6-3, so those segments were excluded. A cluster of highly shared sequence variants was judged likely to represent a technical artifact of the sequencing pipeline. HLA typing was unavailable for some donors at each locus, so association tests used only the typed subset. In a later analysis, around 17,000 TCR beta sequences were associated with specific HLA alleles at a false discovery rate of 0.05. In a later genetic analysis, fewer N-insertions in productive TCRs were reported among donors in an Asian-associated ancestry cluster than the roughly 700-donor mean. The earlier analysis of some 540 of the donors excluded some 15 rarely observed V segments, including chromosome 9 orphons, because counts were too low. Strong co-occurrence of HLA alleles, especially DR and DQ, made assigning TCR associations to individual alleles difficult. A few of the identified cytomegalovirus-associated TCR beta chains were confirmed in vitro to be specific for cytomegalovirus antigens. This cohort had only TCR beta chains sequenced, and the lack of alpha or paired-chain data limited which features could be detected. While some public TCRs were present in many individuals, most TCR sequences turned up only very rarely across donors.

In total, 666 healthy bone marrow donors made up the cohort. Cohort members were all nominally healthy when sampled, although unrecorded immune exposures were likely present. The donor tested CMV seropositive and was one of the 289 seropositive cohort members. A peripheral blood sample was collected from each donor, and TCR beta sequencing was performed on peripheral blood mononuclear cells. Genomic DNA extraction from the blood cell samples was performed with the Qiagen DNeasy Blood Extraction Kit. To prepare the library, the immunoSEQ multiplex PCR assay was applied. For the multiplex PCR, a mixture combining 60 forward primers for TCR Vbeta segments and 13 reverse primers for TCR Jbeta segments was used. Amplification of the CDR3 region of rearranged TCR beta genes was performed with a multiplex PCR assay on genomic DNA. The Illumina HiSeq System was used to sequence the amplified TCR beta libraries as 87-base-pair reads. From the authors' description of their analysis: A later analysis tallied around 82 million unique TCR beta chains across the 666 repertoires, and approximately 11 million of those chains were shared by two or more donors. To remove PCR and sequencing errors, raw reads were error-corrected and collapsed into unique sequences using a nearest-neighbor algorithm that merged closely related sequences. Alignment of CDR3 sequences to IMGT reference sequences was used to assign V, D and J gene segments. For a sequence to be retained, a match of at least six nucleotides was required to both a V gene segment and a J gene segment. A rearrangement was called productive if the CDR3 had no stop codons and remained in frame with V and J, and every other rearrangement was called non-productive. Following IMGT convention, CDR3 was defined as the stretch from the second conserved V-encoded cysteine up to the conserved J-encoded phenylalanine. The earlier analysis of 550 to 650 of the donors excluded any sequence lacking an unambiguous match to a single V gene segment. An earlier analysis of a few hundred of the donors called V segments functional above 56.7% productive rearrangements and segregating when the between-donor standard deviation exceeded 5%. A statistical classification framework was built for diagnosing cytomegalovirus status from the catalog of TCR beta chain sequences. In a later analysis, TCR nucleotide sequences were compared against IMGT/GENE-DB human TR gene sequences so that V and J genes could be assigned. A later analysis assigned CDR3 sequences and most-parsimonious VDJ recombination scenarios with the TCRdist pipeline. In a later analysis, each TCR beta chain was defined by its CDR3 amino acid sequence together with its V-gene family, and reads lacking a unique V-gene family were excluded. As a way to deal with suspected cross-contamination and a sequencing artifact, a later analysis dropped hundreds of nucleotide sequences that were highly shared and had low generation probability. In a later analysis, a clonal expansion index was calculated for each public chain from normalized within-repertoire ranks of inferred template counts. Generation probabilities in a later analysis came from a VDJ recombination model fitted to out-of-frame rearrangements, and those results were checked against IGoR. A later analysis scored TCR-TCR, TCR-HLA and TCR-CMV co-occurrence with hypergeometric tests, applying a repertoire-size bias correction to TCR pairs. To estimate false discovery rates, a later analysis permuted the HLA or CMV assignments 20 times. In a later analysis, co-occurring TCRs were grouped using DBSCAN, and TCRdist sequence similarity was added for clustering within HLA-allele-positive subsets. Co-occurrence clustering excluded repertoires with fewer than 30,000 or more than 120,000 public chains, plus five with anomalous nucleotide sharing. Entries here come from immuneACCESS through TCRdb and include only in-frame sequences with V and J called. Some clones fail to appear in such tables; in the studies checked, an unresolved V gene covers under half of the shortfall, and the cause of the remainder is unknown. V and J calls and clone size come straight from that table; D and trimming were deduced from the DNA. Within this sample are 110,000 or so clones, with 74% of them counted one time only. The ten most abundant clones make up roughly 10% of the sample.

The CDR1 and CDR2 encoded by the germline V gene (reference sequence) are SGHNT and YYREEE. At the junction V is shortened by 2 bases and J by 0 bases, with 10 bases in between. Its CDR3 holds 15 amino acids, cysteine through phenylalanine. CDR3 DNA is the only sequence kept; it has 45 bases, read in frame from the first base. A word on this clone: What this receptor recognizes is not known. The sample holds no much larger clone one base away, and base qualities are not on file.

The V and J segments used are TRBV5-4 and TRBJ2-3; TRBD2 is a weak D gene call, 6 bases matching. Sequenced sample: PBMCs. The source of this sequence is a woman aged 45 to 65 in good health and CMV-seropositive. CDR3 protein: CASSFDGGSTDTQYF. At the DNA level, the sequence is TGTGCCAGCAGCTTCGACGGAGGGAGCACAGATACGCAGTATTTT.